The entry below gives a single T cell receptor beta chain sequence along with its context. Antigen unknown. TCRdb passed the 5' RACE reads through MiXCR, listing each CDR3 protein once. The data show around 92,000 distinct CDR3 sequences, less than 15% seen once. The sample comes from a study of spatial heterogeneity in lung cancer. Study-level results: Ubiquitous, expanded tumor-derived TCRs were more frequently observed in blood at resection than at follow-up.

The sample's time point: sample taken at primary tumor resection. This TCR was recovered from a male donor with early-stage non-small cell lung cancer. The source material was PBMCs, sampled at surgery.

This chain's CDR3 is CASGTDSNQPQHF. The CDR3 DNA reads as TGTGCCAGCGGGACAGATAGCAATCAGCCCCAGCATTTT. The rearrangement uses TRBV6-1 and TRBJ1-5; 7 bases match TRBD1. There are 13 residues in the CDR3. Germline lookup yields CDR1 MNHNS and CDR2 SASEGT. After removal of 8 bases from V and 0 bases from J, the junction contained 1 base not matched to a gene.